Shown below are 10 T cell receptor beta chains from a single sample sequenced in a study of shared clonotypes between healthy human individuals. Generated by immunoSEQ multiplex PCR, the TCRdb table keeps only in-frame clones and is missing some. The sample carries over a million clones, 96% recorded once. Material: naive CD4+ T cells sorted from blood. Subset: CD45RA+ positively selected. All receptors come from a man between 25 and 39 years old in good health.

The chain carries TRBV2 and TRBJ2-7; weak D call: TRBD1 (5 bases). Trimming left V 6 bases short and J 2 bases short, with 20 bases between. Germline V CDR1 and CDR2: SNHLY, FYNNEI. The CDR3 contains 16 residues. The CDR3 nucleotides are TGTGCCAGCAGCGGAGAGCTCCTCGACAGAGCCTACGAGCAGTACTTC. Its translation is CASSGELLDRAYEQYF.

The chain has TRBV28 and TRBJ2-7, with 7 bases lining up with TRBD2. The germline CDR1 and CDR2 sequences are MDHEN and SYDVKM. The CDR3 is made up of 16 amino acids. The V segment lost 3 bases and the J segment 3 bases; nucleotides outside the gene matches: 11. Here the CDR3 DNA reads TGTGCCAGCAGTTTCCCTCGGGGGGTGCCGATCTACGAGCAGTACTTC. This gives the protein CASSFPRGVPIYEQYF.

With respect to this clone: This CDR3 is also generated by other DNA sequences in the sample. The J gene is TRBJ2-1, the V gene TRBV2; maybe TRBD2 (6 bases). CDR1 is SNHLY, CDR2 FYNNEI, per germline. The CDR3 runs to 15 residues. The ends were cut back, 8 bases at V and 0 bases at J, with 14 bases in the middle. This chain's CDR3 is CASGKAGSSYNEQFF. The CDR3 coding sequence is TGTGCCAGCGGGAAAGCGGGCAGCTCCTACAATGAGCAGTTCTTC.

J is TRBJ2-2 and V is TRBV10-1; no clear D gene. Trimming left V 6 bases short and J 2 bases short, with 7 bases between. CDR1 and CDR2 from the germline V gene are WNHNN and SYGVQD (reference sequence). The CDR3 extends over 13 amino acids. CDR3 residues: CASRKLNTGELFF. The CDR3 region has the DNA TGCGCCAGCAGGAAATTAAACACCGGGGAGCTGTTTTTT.

The chain uses TRBV4-2 and TRBJ1-1, with a possible D match to TRBD1 (6 bases). Trimming left V 4 bases short and J 3 bases short, with 9 bases between. Germline loops: CDR1 LGHNA, CDR2 YNFKEQ. The CDR3 is made up of 13 amino acids. For the CDR3, the DNA is TGTGCCAGCAGCCGTCAGGGGCACACTGAAGCTTTCTTT. It encodes CASSRQGHTEAFF.

The chain joins TRBV7-2 to TRBJ2-7; TRBD2 matches at 14 bases. This CDR3 comprises 20 residues. Germline loops: CDR1 SGHTA, CDR2 FQGNSA. With V trimmed by 0 bases and J by 1 base, 11 bases remained unmatched. The CDR3 reads CASSLARGLAGARLSYEQYF. CDR3 sequence (DNA): TGTGCCAGCAGCTTAGCTCGGGGACTAGCGGGAGCACGCTTATCCTACGAGCAGTACTTC.

The chain recombines TRBV5-1 with TRBJ2-1; D gene uncertain. This CDR3 spans 14 amino acids. Trimming left V 0 bases short and J 6 bases short, with 10 bases between. Germline-derived CDR1 and CDR2 are SGHRS and YFSETQ. Written as DNA, the CDR3 is TGCGCCAGCAGCTTGGGGCTAGGAGCCAATGAGCAGTTCTTC. It is translated as CASSLGLGANEQFF.

The chain couples TRBV6-6 to TRBJ2-7; 10 positions agree with TRBD1. CDR1 and CDR2 from the germline V gene are MNHNY and SVGAGI (reference sequence). The CDR3 extends over 15 amino acids. Trimming at V came to 6 bases and at J to 0 bases, leaving 5 bases not matched to a gene. In nucleotides, the CDR3 is TGTGCCAGCAGCACGACAGGGGGCGCCTCCTACGAGCAGTACTTC. It specifies CASSTTGGASYEQYF.

The chain links TRBV28 to TRBJ2-5; 12 nucleotides match TRBD2. After removal of 3 bases from V and 2 bases from J, the junction contained 19 bases not matched to a gene. The length of the CDR3 is 21 residues. Germline assignment: CDR1 MDHEN and CDR2 SYDVKM. CDR3 nucleotides: TGTGCCAGCAGTTTTGCAGGGAAATTATGGACTAGCGGGGTCGCTCAAGAGACCCAGTACTTC. Amino acid sequence: CASSFAGKLWTSGVAQETQYF.

The rearrangement links TRBV27 to TRBJ2-5, with 7 bases identical to TRBD1. The V and J ends lost 6 bases and 4 bases, in that order; junction bases with no gene match: 8. Germline CDR1 and CDR2: MNHEY and SMNVEV (reference sequence). This CDR3 spans 14 amino acids. CDR3 nucleotides: TGTGCCAGCAGGCGACAGGGTTGGTCAGAGACCCAGTACTTC. Translated, it gives CASRRQGWSETQYF.